The 17 T cell receptor beta chains listed next were all sequenced from one sample in a study of regulatory and conventional T cells in RAG deficiency. Sequenced by immunoSEQ multiplex PCR; TCRdb stores in-frame clones only, minus some. The table shows some 20,000 clones, with approximately 88% occurring only once. Blood CD4+ CD25-high CD127-low regulatory T cells supplied the genomic DNA template. This sample was shared with a second study, whose subject was regulatory T cells. This second study notes: The PCR used 52 TRBV and 13 TRBJ primers.

The specimen sequenced was Tregs sorted from blood. These receptors all come from a human donor in good health.

The V gene is TRBV10-1, the J gene TRBJ1-2; D ambiguous. This CDR3 is built from 12 residues. Germline values: CDR1 WNHNN, CDR2 SYGVQD (reference sequence). The ends were cut back, 4 bases at V and 8 bases at J, with 11 bases in the middle. The CDR3 is CASSGAAGGYTF. CDR3 coding DNA: TGCGCCAGCAGTGGAGCAGCGGGCGGCTACACCTTC.

The chain uses TRBV9 and TRBJ2-5; D is perhaps TRBD1 (7 bases). The CDR3 is 15 residues long. V gave up 3 bases and J gave up 5 bases, with 17 bases separating them. Per the germline V gene, CDR1 is SGDLS and CDR2 is YYNGEE. This chain's CDR3 is CASSADIRGEETQYF. The CDR3 DNA reads as TGTGCCAGCAGCGCTGATATCAGGGGGGAGGAGACCCAGTACTTC. Supplemented by reference TRBV9 and TRBJ2-5, the full variable domain reads DSGVTQTPKHLITATGQRVTLRCSPRSGDLSVYWYQQSLDQGLQFLIQYYNGEERAKGNILERFSAQQFPDLHSELNLSSLELGDSALYFCASSADIRGEETQYFGPGTRLLVL.

V and J are TRBV19 and TRBJ1-4; D may be TRBD1 (5 bases). The ends were cut back, 10 bases at V and 5 bases at J, with 17 bases in the middle. The CDR3 is 14 residues long. The germline V gene has CDR1 LNHDA and CDR2 SQIVND (reference sequence). Here the CDR3 reads CATNQGNRNEKLFF. CDR3 sequence (DNA): TGTGCCACTAATCAGGGAAATCGGAATGAAAAACTGTTTTTT.

This CDR3 is CASRDSYSYNEQFF. As DNA, the CDR3 is TGTGCCAGCAGGGACTCTTACTCCTACAATGAGCAGTTCTTC. V is TRBV6-6 and J is TRBJ2-1; tentative D call: TRBD2 (5 bases). V lost 6 bases and J 0 bases, leaving 9 bases between the germline ends. CDR3 length: 14 amino acids. CDR1 MNHNY and CDR2 SVGAGI come from the germline V gene (reference sequence).

The chain has TRBV5-1 and TRBJ2-1; TRBD2 agrees at 7 bases. Germline CDR1 reads SGHRS; CDR2 reads YFSETQ. This CDR3 spans 15 amino acids. V gave up 0 bases and J gave up 8 bases; unmatched junction bases: 8. The DNA of the CDR3 is TGCGCCAGCAGCTTGGAGGGAGGGCCATTTGATGAGCAGTTCTTC. Translation gives CASSLEGGPFDEQFF.

This clone was seen a handful of times. This chain links TRBV7-9 with TRBJ1-3, with no clear D. CDR1 is SEHNR and CDR2 is FQNEAQ in the germline V gene (reference sequence). The V end lost 5 bases, the J end lost 4 bases, and 9 bases lay between the germline ends. CDR3 size: 13 residues. The CDR3 bases are TGTGCCAGCAGCCGCACGGGGGGAAACACCATATATTTT. This encodes CASSRTGGNTIYF.

This rearrangement joins TRBV25-1 to TRBJ1-1; D gene unclear. This CDR3 contains 13 residues. Germline V lookup: CDR1 MGHDK, CDR2 SYGVNS. V gave up 3 bases and J gave up 3 bases, with 8 bases separating them. The CDR3 DNA sequence: TGTGCCAGCAGTGATGGGTTGGACACTGAAGCTTTCTTT. Its translation: CASSDGLDTEAFF.

With regard to this clone: One end of the junction is discordant with germline, which a read error may explain. The chain carries TRBV6-1 and TRBJ1-4; the D is unclear. The germline CDR1 and CDR2 sequences are MNHNS and SASEGT. CDR3 length: 14 residues. For the CDR3, the DNA is TGTGCCAGCAGTGAGCACCGGACCTATGATAAACTGTTTTTT. Amino acid sequence: CASSEHRTYDKLFF.

The chain links TRBV7-3 to TRBJ2-1, with TRBD2 as a possible D gene (6 bases). The length of the CDR3 is 16 residues. Trimming pared 2 bases from V and 0 bases from J, leaving 11 bases between. Looked up from germline, CDR1 is SGHTA and CDR2 is FQGTGA. The CDR3 DNA is TGTGCCAGCAGCTTAGTCGGGGGAAGCTCCTACAATGAGCAGTTCTTC. Residues: CASSLVGGSSYNEQFF.

The chain employs TRBV19 and TRBJ2-2, with a possible D match to TRBD2 (5 bases). The V and J ends lost 6 bases and 1 base respectively, with 9 bases between them. The germline gives CDR1 LNHDA, CDR2 SQIVND (reference sequence). There are 14 residues in the CDR3. The CDR3 spells CASRKRENTGELFF. Here the CDR3 DNA reads TGTGCCAGTAGGAAACGGGAGAACACCGGGGAGCTGTTTTTT.

The J gene is TRBJ2-7, the V gene TRBV6-6, with D possibly being TRBD2 (6 bases). CDR3 length: 15 amino acids. Germline V gives CDR1 MNHNY, CDR2 SVGAGI (reference sequence). Between the trimmed V and J ends, which lost 7 bases and 4 bases, there was a span of 20 bases. The CDR3 region has the DNA TGTGCCAGCATTAAGACTCCTAGCGACCCTTACGAGCAGTACTTC. Protein: CASIKTPSDPYEQYF.

The chain joins TRBV5-6 to TRBJ1-2, with 9 nucleotides matching TRBD1. V was pared by 1 base and J by 4 bases, with 5 bases of the junction left unmatched. The CDR3 covers 15 residues. The V gene's germline CDR1 is SGHDT and CDR2 YYEEEE. CDR3 nucleotides: TGTGCCAGCAGCTTGTTAACAGGGGGCAGCTATGGCTACACCTTC. As protein: CASSLLTGGSYGYTF. The whole variable domain, remainder taken from reference TRBV5-6 and TRBJ1-2, is DAGVTQSPTHLIKTRGQQVTLRCSPKSGHDTVSWYQQALGQGPQFIFQYYEEEERQRGNFPDRFSGHQFPNYSSELNVNALLLGDSALYLCASSLLTGGSYGYTFGSGTRLTVV.

Comment on this clone: A junction boundary mismatches the germline segment, possibly from a read error. Within the sample, other DNA sequences also encode this same CDR3. The chain employs TRBV7-8 and TRBJ2-2; 10 nucleotides agree with TRBD1. Germline V gives CDR1 SGHVS, CDR2 FQNEAQ. The CDR3 spans 16 residues. The chain's CDR3 is CASRQPGQGNSGELFF. The DNA for the CDR3 is TGTGCCAGCAGACAACCGGGACAGGGGAACTCCGGGGAGCTGTTTTTT.

The chain links TRBV6-5 to TRBJ1-2, with 9 bases matching TRBD1. The germline V gene encodes CDR1 MNHEY and CDR2 SVGAGI. Trimming cost V 4 bases and J 5 bases; bases outside gene matches: 8. The CDR3 runs to 15 residues. The CDR3 region is CASSSGTGRFYGYTF. CDR3 sequence (DNA): TGTGCCAGCAGTTCTGGGACAGGGCGTTTTTATGGCTACACCTTC.

The chain joins TRBV19 to TRBJ1-2; 10 bases are a match to TRBD1. The CDR3 spans 15 residues. The ends lost 6 bases at V and 3 bases at J; junction bases unmatched: 7. Per the germline V gene, CDR1 is LNHDA and CDR2 is SQIVND (reference sequence). The chain's CDR3 is CASRTGGLEDYGYTF. The CDR3 bases are TGTGCCAGTAGGACAGGGGGCCTCGAGGACTATGGCTACACCTTC.

The chain employs TRBV5-4 and TRBJ2-7; TRBD1 matches 7 bases. The CDR3 runs 14 residues. Trimming took 0 bases from V and 3 from J; bases not matched to a gene: 3. Germline CDR1 reads SGHNT; CDR2 reads YYREEE (reference sequence). Here the CDR3 DNA reads TGTGCCAGCAGCTTGGCGACAGGGATCTACGAGCAGTACTTC. This codes for CASSLATGIYEQYF.

The chain links TRBV5-6 to TRBJ2-3, with D unclear. The V end lost 0 bases, the J end lost 2 bases, and 10 bases lay between the germline ends. This CDR3 has 15 residues. Germline V gives CDR1 SGHDT, CDR2 YYEEEE. The CDR3 DNA reads as TGTGCCAGCAGCTTGGCGGTGGGGAACACAGATACGCAGTATTTT. Amino acid sequence: CASSLAVGNTDTQYF.